Included here is one TCR beta chain sequence, with context. The target antigen is unknown. The source of the sample is a study of identical twins. TCRdb reanalysed the 5' RACE reads using MiXCR and keeps one entry per CDR3 protein. The table includes approximately 590,000 distinct CDR3 sequences, 9.5% to 10% detected once. The CDR3 consists of 15 residues. Trimming removed 4 bases at V and 0 bases at J, with 10 bases between. CDR1 and CDR2 (germline): LNHNV, YYDKDF (reference sequence). Points from the study as a whole: Beta out-of-frame twin sharing showed a weaker excess.

The same specimen was also included in a second study, on yellow fever vaccine responses in identical twins.

The chain carries TRBV15 and TRBJ1-3, with D uncertain. The sequenced sample was PBMCs. The sequence was obtained from a woman under 30 in good health. The CDR3 sequence is CATSNPDVSGNTIYF. The CDR3 DNA reads as TGTGCCACCAGCAACCCGGACGTCTCTGGAAACACCATATATTTT.